What follows are 21 T cell receptor beta chains derived from one specimen sequenced in a study of OX40 agonist ivuxolimab in advanced cancers. Only in-frame clones appear in the TCRdb table, and some are missing; sequencing was by immunoSEQ multiplex PCR. This table has about 52,000 clones, around four fifths appearing once. Sequences were derived from CD4+ or CD8+ T cells sorted from blood, sampled in a trial of the OX40 agonist ivuxolimab. The receptor set was obtained from an adult with an advanced solid tumor such as melanoma, head and neck, liver or kidney cancer.

The table lists this clone with a count of one. The V and J genes are TRBV15 and TRBJ2-1, with TRBD1 matching 7 bases. In germline, CDR1 is LNHNV, CDR2 YYDKDF (reference sequence). With 5 bases clipped from V and 7 bases from J, the junction kept 8 bases outside the gene matches. CDR3 length: 14 residues. The CDR3 region is CATSLKGAMNEQFF. The CDR3, as DNA: TGTGCCACCAGCCTGAAGGGGGCTATGAATGAGCAGTTCTTC. The whole variable domain, remainder taken from reference TRBV15 and TRBJ2-1, is DAMVIQNPRYQVTQFGKPVTLSCSQTLNHNVMYWYQQKSSQAPKLLFHYYDKDFNNEADTPDNFQSRRPNTSFCFLDIRSPGLGDTAMYLCATSLKGAMNEQFFGPGTRLTVL.

The CDR3 region has the DNA TGTGCCAGCGAATTCCGGGGCACTTCTGGAAACACCATATATTTT. It codes for CASEFRGTSGNTIYF. The chain couples TRBV6-6 to TRBJ1-3; D is perhaps TRBD1 (5 bases). V was cut by 8 bases and J by 1 base, with 15 bases left in between. In germline, CDR1 is MNHNY, CDR2 SVGAGI (reference sequence). The CDR3 covers 15 residues.

V is TRBV5-1 and J is TRBJ2-4; D may be TRBD1 (5 bases). CDR3 size: 13 residues. Trimming pared 1 base from V and 8 bases from J, leaving 10 bases between. Germline V lookup: CDR1 SGHRS, CDR2 YFSETQ. CDR3 sequence reads: CASSLPGSDIQYF. The CDR3 coding sequence is TGCGCCAGCAGCTTGCCAGGGTCGGACATTCAGTACTTC.

This chain connects TRBV6-1 to TRBJ1-2, with TRBD1 matching 8 bases. J was trimmed by 6 bases and V by 4 bases; bases with no gene match: 13. The germline gives CDR1 MNHNS, CDR2 SASEGT. This CDR3 region has 16 residues. Written as DNA, the CDR3 is TGTGCCAGCAGTGGACAGGGGAATACGGGGGGGGATGGCTACACCTTC. Translation gives CASSGQGNTGGDGYTF.

This chain uses TRBV28 with TRBJ2-3, with unresolved D. Per germline, CDR1 MDHEN and CDR2 SYDVKM. The V end was cut by 6 bases, the J end by 2 bases, with 18 bases between. CDR3 length equals 16 residues. The CDR3 sequence is CASRTPRHSYTDTQYF. For the CDR3, the DNA is TGTGCCAGCAGGACCCCCCGCCACTCCTACACAGATACGCAGTATTTT.

The V gene is TRBV6-6, the J gene TRBJ2-1; maybe TRBD1 (6 bases). CDR1 is MNHNY and CDR2 is SVGAGI in the germline V gene (reference sequence). V lost 6 bases, J lost 7 bases, and 10 bases lay in between. This CDR3 region has 12 residues. The CDR3 DNA follows: TGTGCCAGCAGACTGGACAGAAATGAGCAGTTCTTC. Its translation: CASRLDRNEQFF.

The table lists this clone with a few counts. The chain couples TRBV7-3 to TRBJ2-1, with no clear D. Trimming shortened V by 5 bases and J by 4 bases, and 9 bases separated the two germline ends. The germline V gene encodes CDR1 SGHTA and CDR2 FQGTGA. The length of the CDR3 is 13 residues. The CDR3 protein is CASSPRSYNEQFF. The CDR3 DNA reads TGTGCCAGCAGCCCCCGGAGTTACAATGAGCAGTTCTTC.

The V gene is TRBV19, the J gene TRBJ2-1; 9 nucleotides match TRBD1. V lost 5 bases to trimming and J lost 12 bases; unmatched junction nucleotides: 20. The germline V gene has CDR1 LNHDA and CDR2 SQIVND (reference sequence). CDR3 length: 17 amino acids. CDR3 protein: CASSARTGVLTGGPQFF. DNA for the CDR3: TGTGCCAGTAGTGCCAGGACAGGGGTCTTAACCGGCGGCCCGCAGTTCTTC.

The chain carries TRBV7-3 and TRBJ2-2, with D hard to call. From germline, CDR1 is SGHTA and CDR2 FQGTGA. The CDR3 runs 14 residues. V lost 1 base to trimming and J lost 1 base, with 4 bases between them. DNA for the CDR3: TGTGCCAGCAGCTTAAACATGAACACCGGGGAGCTGTTTTTT. Its translation: CASSLNMNTGELFF.

The chain's CDR3 is CAWTPGGVQPQHF. The DNA of the CDR3 is TGTGCCTGGACCCCAGGGGGTGTACAGCCCCAGCATTTT. The V and J genes are TRBV30 and TRBJ1-5; 7 bases are a match to TRBD1. The length of the CDR3 is 13 residues. Germline V lookup: CDR1 GTSNPN, CDR2 SVGIG (reference sequence). V gave up 4 bases and J gave up 7 bases; unmatched junction bases: 7. Looking up the rest from reference TRBV30 and TRBJ1-5 gives the full variable domain: SQTIHQWPATLVQPVGSPLSLECTVEGTSNPNLYWYRQAAGRGLQLLFYSVGIGQISSEVPQNLSASRPQDRQFILSSKKLLLSDSGFYLCAWTPGGVQPQHFGDGTRLSIL.

In nucleotides, the CDR3 is TGTGCCAGCAGCCGAGGACGCAATCAGCCCCAGCATTTT. Encoded protein: CASSRGRNQPQHF. The V call is TRBV7-8, the J call TRBJ1-5; D uncertain. The V end lost 5 bases, the J end lost 2 bases, and 7 bases lay between the germline ends. The CDR3 has 13 amino acids. Germline CDR1 SGHVS, CDR2 FQNEAQ.

The V and J genes are TRBV5-1 and TRBJ2-2, with TRBD1 matching over 7 bases. This CDR3 is built from 13 residues. Germline V gene sequence: CDR1 SGHRS, CDR2 YFSETQ. With 3 bases clipped from V and 7 bases from J, the junction kept 3 bases outside the gene matches. The CDR3: CASSSQGDGELFF. CDR3 coding DNA: TGCGCCAGCAGCTCTCAGGGGGACGGGGAGCTGTTTTTT.

The chain couples TRBV7-9 to TRBJ2-3; a possible D gene is TRBD2 (5 bases). CDR1 and CDR2 (germline): SEHNR, FQNEAQ (reference sequence). The V end lost 3 bases, the J end lost 8 bases, and 18 bases lay between the germline ends. This CDR3 is built from 15 residues. The CDR3 DNA follows: TGTGCCAGCAGCTTGGCCGGGATTCAGAGGACTACGCAGTATTTT. It translates to CASSLAGIQRTTQYF.

This sequence joins TRBV6-5 and TRBJ2-2, with D unresolved. CDR3 length: 13 residues. V was trimmed by 4 bases and J by 7 bases, leaving 10 bases between them. CDR1 is MNHEY, CDR2 SVGAGI, per germline. The CDR3 DNA follows: TGTGCCAGCAGTTCAACAGCCAGCGGGGAGCTGTTTTTT. It yields the protein CASSSTASGELFF.

The gene calls are TRBV28 and TRBJ2-6, with 8 nucleotides matching TRBD1. This CDR3 spans 18 amino acids. Looked up from germline, CDR1 is MDHEN and CDR2 is SYDVKM. J lost 4 bases, V lost 5 bases, and 13 bases had no gene match. CDR3 coding DNA: TGTGCCAGCAGTCCCCTCGGACAGGGAAGGGCGGGGGCCAACGTCCTGACTTTC. Its protein is CASSPLGQGRAGANVLTF.

As DNA, the CDR3 is TGTGCCAGCAGCTCCAGGACAGGCGGTGCAGATACGCAGTATTTT. Translating gives CASSSRTGGADTQYF. The V and J genes are TRBV7-2 and TRBJ2-3; 7 nucleotides match TRBD1. Trimming cost V 4 bases and J 4 bases; bases outside gene matches: 8. The CDR3 sequence is 15 residues long. Germline V CDR1 and CDR2: SGHTA, FQGNSA.

This clone was counted a single time. The rearrangement uses TRBV7-9 and TRBJ1-1; D gene unclear. Germline loops: CDR1 SEHNR, CDR2 FQNEAQ (reference sequence). The V end lost 5 bases, the J end lost 4 bases, and 8 bases lay between the germline ends. This CDR3 contains 12 residues. The CDR3 spells CASSQGFTEAFF. DNA of the CDR3: TGTGCCAGCAGCCAAGGGTTCACTGAAGCTTTCTTT.

Worth noting for this clone: A read error may account for a junction end that differs from germline. This chain connects TRBV5-4 to TRBJ1-1, with D uncertain. Germline loops: CDR1 SGHNT, CDR2 YYREEE (reference sequence). There are 14 residues in the CDR3. The CDR3 spells CARSLQDPNTEAFF. Here the CDR3 DNA reads TGTGCCAGAAGCTTGCAGGATCCGAACACTGAAGCTTTCTTT.

J is TRBJ2-1 and V is TRBV5-1; 10 bases fit TRBD2. CDR3 length equals 15 residues. Looked up from germline, CDR1 is SGHRS and CDR2 is YFSETQ. The V gene end was trimmed by 1 base and the J gene end by 7 bases; junction bases not matched to a gene: 5. The CDR3 DNA follows: TGCGCCAGCAGCTTGTCACTAGCGGGGTGGAATGAGCAGTTCTTC. Its protein is CASSLSLAGWNEQFF.

CDR3 amino acids: CSVGGYTEAFF. The CDR3 DNA follows: TGCAGCGTTGGGGGGTACACTGAAGCTTTCTTT. The chain has TRBV29-1 and TRBJ1-1; D is possibly TRBD1 (5 bases). Deletions cut 4 bases from V and 3 bases from J, with 6 bases between. Germline V gene lookup returns CDR1 SQVTM and CDR2 ANQGSEA. The length of the CDR3 is 11 residues.

J is TRBJ1-2 and V is TRBV7-2; maybe TRBD1 (5 bases). V was clipped by 3 bases and J by 4 bases, with 15 bases between them. The CDR3 loop spans 15 amino acids. Per the germline V gene, CDR1 is SGHTA and CDR2 is FQGNSA. The CDR3 here is CASSFLDGGSYGYTF. CDR3 nucleotide sequence: TGTGCCAGCAGCTTCCTGGATGGGGGGAGCTATGGCTACACCTTC.